This is a list of T cell receptor beta chains from one sample in a study of cytomegalovirus exposure and HLA in healthy donors. The method was immunoSEQ multiplex PCR; TCRdb's version includes in-frame clones alone and lacks a portion of them. Among some 150,000 clones, 75% to 85% were seen once, and the ten largest hold around 2%. The sequenced material came from PBMCs. Receptors originate from a female donor in good health and CMV-seropositive. The CDR3 runs from the conserved cysteine through the conserved F or W. Fields, in order: D gene, V gene, clone size, J gene, CDR3 DNA, CDR3 protein. A D gene is named only where the DNA matches it firmly. Clone size is not always given. Where it is, it says once, few, many or a class for expanded clones.

d_gene: TRBD1
v_gene: TRBV19
abundance: -
j_gene: TRBJ2-7
CDR3nt: TGTGCCAGTAGTATTACTGGACAGGGTTCCCACGAGCAGTACTTC
CDR3aa: CASSITGQGSHEQYF

d_gene: -
v_gene: TRBV6-1
abundance: once
j_gene: TRBJ2-7
CDR3nt: TGTGCCAGCAGTGAACTCTGGTCTACCTACGAGCAGTACTTC
CDR3aa: CASSELWSTYEQYF

d_gene: -
v_gene: TRBV27
abundance: -
j_gene: TRBJ2-1
CDR3nt: TGTGCCAGCAGTTCGTTCCCAGGCTCCTACAATGAGCAGTTCTTC
CDR3aa: CASSSFPGSYNEQFF

d_gene: -
v_gene: TRBV2
abundance: -
j_gene: TRBJ1-2
CDR3nt: TGTGCCACAGGGAACTATGGCTACACCTTC
CDR3aa: CATGNYGYTF

d_gene: -
v_gene: TRBV7-9
abundance: -
j_gene: TRBJ2-2
CDR3nt: TGTGCCAGCAGCTCCTGGACAGCGAACACCGGGGAGCTGTTTTTT
CDR3aa: CASSSWTANTGELFF

d_gene: -
v_gene: TRBV7-9
abundance: -
j_gene: TRBJ2-7
CDR3nt: TGTTCCAGCACGCAGAGCCAGGGACTGGGCGAGCAGTACTTC
CDR3aa: CSSTQSQGLGEQYF

d_gene: -
v_gene: TRBV2
abundance: few
j_gene: TRBJ2-2
CDR3nt: TGTGCCAGCAGCCCTCTAGACACCGGGGAGCTGTTTTTT
CDR3aa: CASSPLDTGELFF

d_gene: TRBD1
v_gene: TRBV2
abundance: -
j_gene: TRBJ1-6
CDR3nt: TGTGCCAGCAGTGAAGCGCTTCCGACAGGGACACCCCTCCACTTT
CDR3aa: CASSEALPTGTPLHF

d_gene: TRBD1
v_gene: TRBV30
abundance: once
j_gene: TRBJ1-3
CDR3nt: TGTGCCTGGAGCCAGGGGGCTGGAAACACCATATATTTT
CDR3aa: CAWSQGAGNTIYF

d_gene: -
v_gene: TRBV30
abundance: -
j_gene: TRBJ1-1
CDR3nt: TGTGCCTGGAGTGCCCCGAGACAGACTAGCGGTAAACGAACTGAAGCTTTCTTT
CDR3aa: CAWSAPRQTSGKRTEAFF

d_gene: -
v_gene: TRBV6-5
abundance: -
j_gene: TRBJ1-6
CDR3nt: TGTGCCAGCAGTTACGGGGGGGTAGAGTCACCCCTCCACTTT
CDR3aa: CASSYGGVESPLHF

d_gene: -
v_gene: TRBV28
abundance: -
j_gene: TRBJ1-2
CDR3nt: TGTGCCAGCAGGGGCCACAAGTACAGCAACTATGGCTACACCTTC
CDR3aa: CASRGHKYSNYGYTF

d_gene: TRBD1
v_gene: TRBV27
abundance: -
j_gene: TRBJ1-2
CDR3nt: TGTGCCAGCAGTTCCGGACAGGGTTTCTCTGGCTACACCTTC
CDR3aa: CASSSGQGFSGYTF

d_gene: TRBD2
v_gene: TRBV13
abundance: -
j_gene: TRBJ2-1
CDR3nt: TGTGCCAGCAGCCCCCCGACTAGCGGGAGGGAGGACAATGAGCAGTTCTTC
CDR3aa: CASSPPTSGREDNEQFF

d_gene: -
v_gene: TRBV5-1
abundance: -
j_gene: TRBJ1-2
CDR3nt: TGCGCCAGCAGCCCCGGGGGGGGTGACTATGGCTACACCTTC
CDR3aa: CASSPGGGDYGYTF

d_gene: -
v_gene: TRBV28
abundance: -
j_gene: TRBJ1-6
CDR3nt: TGTGCCAGCAGGGCAGAGACGCGGGGGCTTGGTTCACCCCTCCACTTT
CDR3aa: CASRAETRGLGSPLHF

d_gene: -
v_gene: TRBV6-1
abundance: -
j_gene: TRBJ1-6
CDR3nt: TGTGCCAGCAGTGAAGCCCCCCCGCGATCACCCCTCCACTTT
CDR3aa: CASSEAPPRSPLHF

d_gene: TRBD2
v_gene: TRBV14
abundance: -
j_gene: TRBJ2-1
CDR3nt: TGTGCCAGCAGCCAGGGGGATTGGGCGGGAGGATCCGATGAGCAGTTCTTC
CDR3aa: CASSQGDWAGGSDEQFF

d_gene: TRBD2
v_gene: TRBV7-2
abundance: -
j_gene: TRBJ2-3
CDR3nt: TGTGCCAGCAGCTGGGGGGGGAGCTCAGATACGCAGTATTTT
CDR3aa: CASSWGGSSDTQYF

d_gene: -
v_gene: TRBV21-1
abundance: -
j_gene: TRBJ2-7
CDR3nt: TGTGCCAGCAGCAAAGAGGGGACACAAGGCCGAAGGTCTCTCGAGCAGTACTTC
CDR3aa: CASSKEGTQGRRSLEQYF

d_gene: TRBD1
v_gene: TRBV4-2
abundance: few
j_gene: TRBJ2-5
CDR3nt: TGTGCCAGCAGCCAAGATCCGGACAGGGGGCGCGGAGAGACCCAGTACTTC
CDR3aa: CASSQDPDRGRGETQYF

d_gene: TRBD1
v_gene: TRBV6-1
abundance: -
j_gene: TRBJ2-7
CDR3nt: TGTGCCAGCAGTCTCCTGGGGACAGGGGCGAACGAGCAGTACTTC
CDR3aa: CASSLLGTGANEQYF

d_gene: -
v_gene: TRBV7-9
abundance: few
j_gene: TRBJ1-4
CDR3nt: TGTGCCAGCAGCTTCTTAGCCGTCGACGAAAAACTGTTTTTT
CDR3aa: CASSFLAVDEKLFF

d_gene: TRBD1
v_gene: TRBV6-1
abundance: -
j_gene: TRBJ2-2
CDR3nt: TGTGCCAGCAGTGATTGGACAGGGTCCGGGGAGCTGTTTTTT
CDR3aa: CASSDWTGSGELFF

d_gene: -
v_gene: TRBV6-5
abundance: -
j_gene: TRBJ1-3
CDR3nt: TGTGCCAGCAGTCGGGGGAGCTCTGGAAACACCATATATTTT
CDR3aa: CASSRGSSGNTIYF

d_gene: TRBD2
v_gene: TRBV4-1
abundance: few
j_gene: TRBJ2-3
CDR3nt: TGCGCCAGCAGCCAAGCTAGCGGGAGGGCCGGCACAGATACGCAGTATTTT
CDR3aa: CASSQASGRAGTDTQYF

d_gene: TRBD1
v_gene: TRBV5-1
abundance: -
j_gene: TRBJ1-2
CDR3nt: TGCGCCAGCAGCTTGGGACAGGGGGACTATGGCTACACCTTC
CDR3aa: CASSLGQGDYGYTF

d_gene: -
v_gene: TRBV7-8
abundance: once
j_gene: TRBJ2-7
CDR3nt: TGTGCCAGCAGCTCGGGACTCAACCGTTGGGGCGAGCAGTACTTC
CDR3aa: CASSSGLNRWGEQYF

d_gene: TRBD1
v_gene: TRBV11-2
abundance: -
j_gene: TRBJ2-5
CDR3nt: TGTGCCAGCAGCCGCGACTTAATCCCGCCAGGGGGGACCCAGTACTTC
CDR3aa: CASSRDLIPPGGTQYF

d_gene: -
v_gene: TRBV30
abundance: -
j_gene: TRBJ1-2
CDR3nt: TGTGCCTGCCTCTGGGAGAGGTATGGCTACACCTTC
CDR3aa: CACLWERYGYTF

d_gene: -
v_gene: TRBV5-1
abundance: -
j_gene: TRBJ1-3
CDR3nt: TGCGCCAGCAGCCCGGACAGATCTGGAAACACCATATATTTT
CDR3aa: CASSPDRSGNTIYF

d_gene: -
v_gene: TRBV19
abundance: -
j_gene: TRBJ2-2
CDR3nt: TGTGCCAGTAGTACAGACCGTGGGGAGCTGTTTTTT
CDR3aa: CASSTDRGELFF

d_gene: -
v_gene: TRBV6-4
abundance: few
j_gene: TRBJ1-1
CDR3nt: TGTGCCAGCAGTGCGGGGGGAGAGGGCACTGAAGCTTTCTTT
CDR3aa: CASSAGGEGTEAFF

d_gene: TRBD2
v_gene: TRBV2
abundance: few
j_gene: TRBJ2-7
CDR3nt: TGTGCCAGCAAAATCTTTCTAGCGGGGGGCCTCGAGCAGTACTTC
CDR3aa: CASKIFLAGGLEQYF

d_gene: -
v_gene: TRBV28
abundance: -
j_gene: TRBJ2-3
CDR3nt: TGTGCCAGCAGTTTATACGCGACTAGCACAGATACGCAGTATTTT
CDR3aa: CASSLYATSTDTQYF

d_gene: TRBD1
v_gene: TRBV5-6
abundance: -
j_gene: TRBJ1-2
CDR3nt: TGTGCCAGCAGCTACGACAGGGCTAACTATGGCTACACCTTC
CDR3aa: CASSYDRANYGYTF

d_gene: -
v_gene: TRBV9
abundance: -
j_gene: TRBJ2-5
CDR3nt: TGTGCCAGCAGCCCCATTACTGGGCCAATGGGAGAGACCCAGTACTTC
CDR3aa: CASSPITGPMGETQYF

d_gene: TRBD1
v_gene: TRBV29-1
abundance: -
j_gene: TRBJ2-1
CDR3nt: TGCAGCGCTGAGGACAGGGGTTCCTACAATGAGCAGTTCTTC
CDR3aa: CSAEDRGSYNEQFF

d_gene: TRBD1
v_gene: TRBV6-1
abundance: -
j_gene: TRBJ1-5
CDR3nt: TGTGCCAGCAGATACGGACAGGGAGGTAGAGAGCCCCAGCATTTT
CDR3aa: CASRYGQGGREPQHF

d_gene: TRBD2
v_gene: TRBV7-2
abundance: few
j_gene: TRBJ2-5
CDR3nt: TGTGCCAGCAGAGGCGGGGGGGCGGAGACCCAGTACTTC
CDR3aa: CASRGGGAETQYF

d_gene: -
v_gene: TRBV28
abundance: -
j_gene: TRBJ2-7
CDR3nt: TGTGCCAGCAGTTTAGAACATACCTACGAGCAGTACTTC
CDR3aa: CASSLEHTYEQYF

d_gene: TRBD1
v_gene: TRBV4-2
abundance: -
j_gene: TRBJ2-5
CDR3nt: TGTGCCAGCCCCCCCCGAGGGACAGGGGAAAAGACCCAGTACTTC
CDR3aa: CASPPRGTGEKTQYF

d_gene: -
v_gene: TRBV4-1
abundance: -
j_gene: TRBJ1-4
CDR3nt: TGCGCCAGCAGCCAAGGACAGGAGAATGAAAAACTGTTTTTT
CDR3aa: CASSQGQENEKLFF

d_gene: -
v_gene: TRBV5-1
abundance: -
j_gene: TRBJ2-1
CDR3nt: TGCGCCAGCAGCTTGGCGAGCTCCTACAATGAGCAGTTCTTC
CDR3aa: CASSLASSYNEQFF

d_gene: TRBD1
v_gene: TRBV18
abundance: -
j_gene: TRBJ2-5
CDR3nt: TGTGCCAGCTCGTTCGGACAGGGAGATGAGACCCAGTACTTC
CDR3aa: CASSFGQGDETQYF

d_gene: TRBD1
v_gene: TRBV2
abundance: -
j_gene: TRBJ1-3
CDR3nt: TGTGCCAGCAGTCGGGACAGACGAGGAAACACCATATATTTT
CDR3aa: CASSRDRRGNTIYF

d_gene: TRBD2
v_gene: TRBV19
abundance: -
j_gene: TRBJ2-7
CDR3nt: TGTGCCAGTAGTGTACGGGGACTAGGTGTAGAGGAGCAGTACTTC
CDR3aa: CASSVRGLGVEEQYF

d_gene: -
v_gene: TRBV19
abundance: -
j_gene: TRBJ2-7
CDR3nt: TGTGCCGGTAGCGAGGCTTTTTCGAGGGTATACGAGCAGTACTTC
CDR3aa: CAGSEAFSRVYEQYF

d_gene: TRBD1
v_gene: TRBV6-4
abundance: -
j_gene: TRBJ1-1
CDR3nt: TGTGCCAGCAGTGACCTACAGGGGACTGAAGCTTTCTTT
CDR3aa: CASSDLQGTEAFF

d_gene: TRBD2
v_gene: TRBV7-9
abundance: -
j_gene: TRBJ2-1
CDR3nt: TGTGCCAGCAGCTTAGGACTAGCCTCCAATGAGCAGTTCTTC
CDR3aa: CASSLGLASNEQFF

d_gene: -
v_gene: TRBV9
abundance: -
j_gene: TRBJ2-1
CDR3nt: TGTGCCAGCTCCTATACTCACCTCGATGAGCAGTTCTTC
CDR3aa: CASSYTHLDEQFF

d_gene: TRBD2
v_gene: TRBV9
abundance: once
j_gene: TRBJ2-5
CDR3nt: TGTGCCAGCAGCCCTAGACTAGCTAAAGAGACCCAGTACTTC
CDR3aa: CASSPRLAKETQYF

d_gene: TRBD1
v_gene: TRBV5-1
abundance: once
j_gene: TRBJ1-2
CDR3nt: TGCGCCAGCAGACGGACAGGGTCGGACTATGGCTACACCTTC
CDR3aa: CASRRTGSDYGYTF

d_gene: TRBD2
v_gene: TRBV13
abundance: -
j_gene: TRBJ2-1
CDR3nt: TGTGCCAGCAGCTCCCTTAGGACGATGGGACTAGCGGATTACAATGAGCAGTTCTTC
CDR3aa: CASSSLRTMGLADYNEQFF

d_gene: -
v_gene: TRBV6-1
abundance: -
j_gene: TRBJ2-3
CDR3nt: TGTGCCAGCTCCACCGGGACAAGTCCATATACGCAGTATTTT
CDR3aa: CASSTGTSPYTQYF

d_gene: -
v_gene: TRBV30
abundance: -
j_gene: TRBJ2-3
CDR3nt: TGTGCCTGGCTCCCAGCGGCTAGCGGCACAGATACGCAGTATTTT
CDR3aa: CAWLPAASGTDTQYF

d_gene: -
v_gene: TRBV9
abundance: -
j_gene: TRBJ2-1
CDR3nt: TGTGCCAGCAGCCAAAATTATGAGCAGTTCTTC
CDR3aa: CASSQNYEQFF